This TCR beta chain was recorded in a study of OX40 agonist ivuxolimab in advanced cancers. Background on the whole study: Ivuxolimab was a fully human IgG2 agonistic monoclonal antibody targeting the costimulatory receptor OX40 (CD134). Intravenous ivuxolimab was administered to patients every 2 weeks at six dose levels: 0.01, 0.1, 0.3, 1.5, 3 and 10 mg/kg. Of the 50 or so patients in dose escalation, about 20 had hepatocellular carcinoma, approximately 15 had melanoma, 9 had renal cell carcinoma and 9 had head and neck cancer. The dose-escalation cohort was 82.7% male with a mean age of approximately 60 years, ranging from roughly 20 to 80. Patients were allowed to have had prior anti-PD-1, anti-PD-L1 or anti-CTLA-4 therapy, and around 41% of the dose-escalation patients had previously received checkpoint inhibitors. Partial responses occurred in three dose-escalation patients, of whom one had hepatocellular carcinoma and two had cutaneous melanoma. Peripheral TCRbeta sequencing was intended to test whether TCR sequence diversity was altered and clonal T-cell expansion was caused by ivuxolimab. The paper reports the monotherapy dose-escalation portion (N = 52 patients) of the phase I ivuxolimab trial. On the study overall, not on this receptor specifically: After ivuxolimab, more expanded clones were found on average in CD8+ T cells than in CD4+ T cells. Partial responders in the 0.1-3.0 mg/kg groups had among the lowest normalized peripheral clonal expansion, especially among CD8+ T cells. Antigen specificity was not determined for the clonally expanded peripheral T cells. Low levels of normalized T-cell clonal expansion were also seen in some patients who did not respond. At doses of 0.1 to 3.0 mg/kg, clonal expansion of both CD4+ and CD8+ T cells in blood was seen between baseline and week 6.

The trial excluded patients who had a history of autoimmune disease or were on systemic immunosuppression. Peripheral blood for TCR sequencing was drawn from every dose cohort at baseline, at cycle 4 day 1 and at cycle 7 day 1. The samples were taken from a phase I, first-in-human, multicenter, open-label dose-escalation trial of ivuxolimab. Adults with locally advanced or metastatic melanoma, renal cell, hepatocellular, or head and neck squamous cell carcinoma were enrolled in the trial. CD4+ and CD8+ T cells were sorted separately from peripheral blood before TCR sequencing. This clone was picked up one time. This receptor's antigen is unknown. The input lacks base qualities; no much larger clone sits a single base away. Genomic DNA was isolated from the sorted cells so that the TCRbeta CDR3 region could be sequenced. The immunoSEQ Assay was used for sequencing of TCRbeta CDR3 regions. The clones in this table, taken by TCRdb from immuneACCESS, are in-frame only. Not every clone is retained; where verified, under half of the shortfall comes from an unresolved V gene, and the cause of the rest is unknown. This sample gives 30,000 to 40,000 clones in total; approximately 80% of them show up just once. The ten most abundant clones make up 20% to 25% of the sample.

V gives up 6 bases and J gives up 1 base, and the segment between their germline ends measures 20 bases. From cysteine to phenylalanine, the CDR3 is 17 amino acids long. The retained sequence is limited to the CDR3, 51 bases, with the frame set at the first base. The germline V gene specifies MDHEN as CDR1 and SYDVKM as CDR2. The receptor comes from an adult with an advanced solid tumor such as melanoma, head and neck, liver or kidney cancer. The starting material was CD4+ or CD8+ T cells sorted from blood, obtained in a trial of the OX40 agonist ivuxolimab. Recombination connected TRBV28 to TRBJ2-3; possibly the D gene is TRBD1, per 5 matching bases. Here the CDR3 is given as CASRPLPQGVGTDTQYF. The DNA is TGTGCCAGCAGGCCCCTCCCTCAGGGTGTCGGCACAGATACGCAGTATTTT.